The T cell receptor beta chain described here comes from a study of T cell responses to AZD1222 COVID-19 vaccine. General study results and limits: There were mostly white British donors and more females than males, and clonal diversity was possibly underestimated.

On this clone: Its target is not known.

Trimming shortened V by 4 bases and J by 3 bases, and 10 bases separated the two germline ends. The length of the CDR3 is 14 residues. Germline V gene data show CDR1 as LNHDA and CDR2 as SQIVND (reference sequence). The protocol was immunoSEQ multiplex PCR, while the TCRdb copy is restricted to in-frame clones and leaves out a portion. The table includes roughly 200,000 clones, about 89% detected once. The clonotype was recovered from an adult who received the AZD1222 COVID-19 vaccine. The source material was peripheral blood, sampled 28 days after the second AZD1222 dose. The chain couples TRBV19 to TRBJ1-5; D unclear. For the CDR3, the DNA is TGTGCCAGTAGTACCCGCCGAAACAATCAGCCCCAGCATTTT. It yields the protein CASSTRRNNQPQHF.